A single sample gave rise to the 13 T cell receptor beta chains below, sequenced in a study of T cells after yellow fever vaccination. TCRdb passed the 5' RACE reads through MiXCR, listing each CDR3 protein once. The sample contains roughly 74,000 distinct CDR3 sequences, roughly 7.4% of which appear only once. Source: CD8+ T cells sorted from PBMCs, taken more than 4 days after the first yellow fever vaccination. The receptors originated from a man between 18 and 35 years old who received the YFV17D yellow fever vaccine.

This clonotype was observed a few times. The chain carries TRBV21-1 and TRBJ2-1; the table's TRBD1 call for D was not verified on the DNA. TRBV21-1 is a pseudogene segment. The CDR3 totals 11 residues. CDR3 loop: CASSRQNEQFF. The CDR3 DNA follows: TGTGCCAGCAGCAGACAGAATGAGCAGTTCTTC.

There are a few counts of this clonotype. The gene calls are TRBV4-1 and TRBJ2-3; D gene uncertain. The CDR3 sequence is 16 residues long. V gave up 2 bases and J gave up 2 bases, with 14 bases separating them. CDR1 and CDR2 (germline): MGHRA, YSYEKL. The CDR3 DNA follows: TGCGCCAGCAGCCAAATAGCCGGACCGGCCACAGATACGCAGTATTTT. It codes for CASSQIAGPATDTQYF.

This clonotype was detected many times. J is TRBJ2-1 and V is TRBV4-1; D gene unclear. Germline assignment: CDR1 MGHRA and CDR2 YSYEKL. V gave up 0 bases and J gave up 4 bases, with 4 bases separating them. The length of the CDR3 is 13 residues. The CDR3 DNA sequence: TGCGCCAGCAGCCAAGAGGGGTACAATGAGCAGTTCTTC. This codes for CASSQEGYNEQFF.

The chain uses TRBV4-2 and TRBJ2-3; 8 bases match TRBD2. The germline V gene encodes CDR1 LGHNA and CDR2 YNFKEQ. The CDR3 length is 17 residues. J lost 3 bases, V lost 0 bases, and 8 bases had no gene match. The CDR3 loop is CASSQEGGGTRTDTQYF. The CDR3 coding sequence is TGTGCCAGCAGCCAAGAAGGTGGGGGGACTAGGACAGATACGCAGTATTTT.

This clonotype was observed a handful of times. CDR3 region: CASSQEGVESRPNTGELFF. The CDR3 DNA follows: TGTGCCAGCAGCCAAGAAGGAGTAGAGAGCAGACCGAACACCGGGGAGCTGTTTTTT. The V and J genes are TRBV4-2 and TRBJ2-2; D remains unclear. CDR3 size: 19 residues. The V end was cut by 0 bases, the J end by 0 bases, with 17 bases between. Germline V gene lookup returns CDR1 LGHNA and CDR2 YNFKEQ.

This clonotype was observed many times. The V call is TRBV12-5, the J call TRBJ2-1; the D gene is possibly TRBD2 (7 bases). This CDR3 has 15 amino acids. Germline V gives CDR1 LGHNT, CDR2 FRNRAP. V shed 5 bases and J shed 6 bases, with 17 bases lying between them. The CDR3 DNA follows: TGTGCTAGTGGTACCACAGGGAGGGTAACCAATGAGCAGTTCTTC. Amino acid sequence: CASGTTGRVTNEQFF.

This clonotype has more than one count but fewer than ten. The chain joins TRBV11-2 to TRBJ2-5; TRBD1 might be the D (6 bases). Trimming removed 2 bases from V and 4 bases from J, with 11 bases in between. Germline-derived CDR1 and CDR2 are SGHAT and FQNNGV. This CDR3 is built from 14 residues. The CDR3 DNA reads TGTGCCAGCAGCTTAAACAGGGTAATAGAGACCCAGTACTTC. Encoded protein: CASSLNRVIETQYF.

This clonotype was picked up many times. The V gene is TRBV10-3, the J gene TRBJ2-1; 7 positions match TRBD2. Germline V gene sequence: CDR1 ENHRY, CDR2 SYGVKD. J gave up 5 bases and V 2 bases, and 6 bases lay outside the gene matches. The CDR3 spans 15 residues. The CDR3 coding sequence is TGTGCCATCAGTGAGAGCGGGGTCTACCACAATGAGCAGTTCTTC. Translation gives CAISESGVYHNEQFF.

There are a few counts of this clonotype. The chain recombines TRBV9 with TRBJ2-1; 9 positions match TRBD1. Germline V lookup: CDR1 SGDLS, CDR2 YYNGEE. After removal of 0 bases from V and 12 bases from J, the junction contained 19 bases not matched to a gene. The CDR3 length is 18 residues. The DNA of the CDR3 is TGTGCCAGCAGCGTAGGGGGACAGGGATGGACCCACAACAGCGGGCAGTTCTTC. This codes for CASSVGGQGWTHNSGQFF.

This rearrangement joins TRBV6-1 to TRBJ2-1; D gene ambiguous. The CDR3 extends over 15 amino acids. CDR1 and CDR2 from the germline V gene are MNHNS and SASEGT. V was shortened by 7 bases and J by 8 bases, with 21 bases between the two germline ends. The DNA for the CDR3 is TGTGCCAGCACCCCAACGGACGTTGAGCTTGATGAGCAGTTCTTC. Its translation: CASTPTDVELDEQFF.

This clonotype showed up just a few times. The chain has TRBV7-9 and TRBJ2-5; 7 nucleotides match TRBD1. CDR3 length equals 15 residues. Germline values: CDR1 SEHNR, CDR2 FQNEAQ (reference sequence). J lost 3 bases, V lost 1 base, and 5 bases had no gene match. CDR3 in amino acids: CASSLEGGAKETQYF. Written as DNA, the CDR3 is TGTGCCAGCAGCTTAGAAGGGGGCGCGAAAGAGACCCAGTACTTC.

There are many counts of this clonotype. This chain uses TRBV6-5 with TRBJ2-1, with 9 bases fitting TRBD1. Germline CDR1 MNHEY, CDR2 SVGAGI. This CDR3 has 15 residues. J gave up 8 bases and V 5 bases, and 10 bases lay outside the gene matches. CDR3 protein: CASSPGQGSLHEQFF. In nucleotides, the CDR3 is TGTGCCAGCAGTCCCGGACAGGGGAGCCTCCATGAGCAGTTCTTC.

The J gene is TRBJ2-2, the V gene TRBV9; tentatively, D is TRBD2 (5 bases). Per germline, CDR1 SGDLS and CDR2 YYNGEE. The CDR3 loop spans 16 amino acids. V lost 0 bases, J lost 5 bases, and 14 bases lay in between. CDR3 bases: TGTGCCAGCAGCGTAGACGCGGGCGGGCGGACCGGGGAGCTGTTTTTT. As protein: CASSVDAGGRTGELFF. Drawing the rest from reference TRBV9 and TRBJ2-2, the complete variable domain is DSGVTQTPKHLITATGQRVTLRCSPRSGDLSVYWYQQSLDQGLQFLIQYYNGEERAKGNILERFSAQQFPDLHSELNLSSLELGDSALYFCASSVDAGGRTGELFFGEGSRLTVL.